The source of this TCR beta chain is a study of blood T cell repertoires in COVID-19. Study-level information: Acute-phase and convalescent COVID-19 samples originated in the United States, Italy and Spain. T cells, B-cell-depleted T cells, or PBMCs provided the cDNA or gDNA that served as material.

The junction had 6 bases not matched to a gene; V was cut back by 5 bases and J by 3 bases. This CDR3 spans 15 amino acids. Per the germline V gene, CDR1 is SGHRS and CDR2 is YFSETQ. Authors' methods: Amplification of reference gene primers was used by the study to estimate nucleated cell counts. The table came from immunoSEQ multiplex PCR; TCRdb's copy has only in-frame clones and leaves some out. V and J calls plus clone size are reproduced from that table; the DNA served to infer D and trimming. The data hold about 46,000 clones, with 84% observed a single time. Sample: peripheral blood. This clonotype was sampled from a man in his 60s with acute or convalescent COVID-19. This chain joins TRBV5-1 and TRBJ1-5; 9 bases are shared with TRBD1. The CDR3 coding sequence is TGCGCCAGCAGGGCCGGGACAGGGACCAATCAGCCCCAGCATTTT. Its protein product is CASRAGTGTNQPQHF. The full variable domain, with the rest looked up from reference TRBV5-1 and TRBJ1-5, is KAGVTQTPRYLIKTRGQQVTLSCSPISGHRSVSWYQQTPGQGLQFLFEYFSETQRNKGNFPGRFSGRQFSNSRSEMNVSTLELGDSALYLCASRAGTGTNQPQHFGDGTRLSIL.